The following is a T cell receptor beta chain sequence with its context. Its specificity is not known. Profiling relied on immunoSEQ multiplex PCR, and the TCRdb table lists in-frame clones only, not all of them. This table has some 30,000 clones, around 92% appearing once. V gave up 3 bases and J gave up 5 bases, with 13 bases separating them. The CDR3 runs to 15 residues. Germline CDR1 reads KGHSH; CDR2 reads LQKENI. Time point meaning: week 5, during vaccination. Vaccine doses each comprised 300 ug of mutant IDH1 20-mer peptide, with topical imiquimod. The data derive from a study of a mutant IDH1 vaccine in newly diagnosed glioma. Study-level information: Vaccines were begun 4-6 weeks after radiotherapy alone, or with temozolomide cycles. Sex distribution of treated patients was approximately 62% male and around 40% female; mean age was about 40 years. Standard pretreatment was either radiotherapy, temozolomide, or, for most, radiochemotherapy with temozolomide.

This clonotype was obtained from a man in his late teens or twenties with glioma. The chain couples TRBV18 to TRBJ1-4; D call uncertain. The sample in question was PBMCs, obtained from a glioma patient whose treatment included an IDH1 peptide vaccine. CDR3 in amino acids: CASSPHKGRNEKLFF. For the CDR3, the DNA is TGTGCCAGCTCACCCCATAAGGGCCGAAATGAAAAACTGTTTTTT.